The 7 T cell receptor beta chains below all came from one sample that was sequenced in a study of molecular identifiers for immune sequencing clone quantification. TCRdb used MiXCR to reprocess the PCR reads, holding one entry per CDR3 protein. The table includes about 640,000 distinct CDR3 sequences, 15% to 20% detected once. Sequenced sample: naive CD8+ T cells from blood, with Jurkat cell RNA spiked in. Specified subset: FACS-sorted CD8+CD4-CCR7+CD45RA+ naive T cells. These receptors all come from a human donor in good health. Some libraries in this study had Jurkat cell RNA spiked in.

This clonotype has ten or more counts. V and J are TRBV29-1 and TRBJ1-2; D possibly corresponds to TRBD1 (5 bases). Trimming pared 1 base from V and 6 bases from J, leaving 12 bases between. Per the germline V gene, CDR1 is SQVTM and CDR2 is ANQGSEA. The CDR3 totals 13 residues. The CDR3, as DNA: TGCAGCGTTGAAGGGGGGGACGAGGATGGCTACACCTTC. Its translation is CSVEGGDEDGYTF.

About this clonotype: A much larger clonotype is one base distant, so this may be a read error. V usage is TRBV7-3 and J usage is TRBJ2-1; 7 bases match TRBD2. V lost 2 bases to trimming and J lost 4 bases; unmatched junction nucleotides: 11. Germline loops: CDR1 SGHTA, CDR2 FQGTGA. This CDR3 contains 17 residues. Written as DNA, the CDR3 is TGTGCCAGCAGCTTACACCACGGCGCTAGCGGATACAATGAGCAGTTCTTC. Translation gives CASSLHHGASGYNEQFF.

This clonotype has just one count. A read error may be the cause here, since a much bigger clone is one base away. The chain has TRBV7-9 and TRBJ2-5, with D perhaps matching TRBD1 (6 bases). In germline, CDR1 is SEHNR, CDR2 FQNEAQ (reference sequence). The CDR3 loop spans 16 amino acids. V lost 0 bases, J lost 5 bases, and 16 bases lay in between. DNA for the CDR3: TGTGCCAGCAGCTTAGCTGGGGGCGTTAAATACGAGACCCAGTACTTC. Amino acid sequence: CASSLAGGVKYETQYF.

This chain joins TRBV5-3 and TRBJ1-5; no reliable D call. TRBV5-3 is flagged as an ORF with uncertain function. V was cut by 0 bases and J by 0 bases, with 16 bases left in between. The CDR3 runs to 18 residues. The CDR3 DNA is TGTGCCAGAAGCTTGGATAAATCGACCCCCTATAGCAATCAGCCCCAGCATTTT. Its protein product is CARSLDKSTPYSNQPQHF.

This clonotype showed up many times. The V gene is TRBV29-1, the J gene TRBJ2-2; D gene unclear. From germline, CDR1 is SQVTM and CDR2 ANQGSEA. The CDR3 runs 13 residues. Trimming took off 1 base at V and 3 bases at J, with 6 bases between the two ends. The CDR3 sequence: CSVEGQYTGELFF. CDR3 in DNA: TGCAGCGTTGAAGGCCAGTACACCGGGGAGCTGTTTTTT.

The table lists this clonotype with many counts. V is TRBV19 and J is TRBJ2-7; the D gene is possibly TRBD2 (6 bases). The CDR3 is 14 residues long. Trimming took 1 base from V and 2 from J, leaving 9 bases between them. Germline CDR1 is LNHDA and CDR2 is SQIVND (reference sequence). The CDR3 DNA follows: TGTGCCAGTAGTATAGCCCGCGGGGCCTACGAGCAGTACTTC. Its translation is CASSIARGAYEQYF.

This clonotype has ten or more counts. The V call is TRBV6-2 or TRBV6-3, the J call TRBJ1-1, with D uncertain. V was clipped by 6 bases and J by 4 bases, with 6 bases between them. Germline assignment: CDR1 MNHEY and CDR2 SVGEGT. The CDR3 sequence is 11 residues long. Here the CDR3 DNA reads TGTGCCAGCAGATGGGGCACTGAAGCTTTCTTT. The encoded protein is CASRWGTEAFF.